Following are 21 T cell receptor beta chains from one sample sequenced in a study of blood T cell repertoires in COVID-19. Sequenced by immunoSEQ multiplex PCR; TCRdb stores in-frame clones only, minus some. The sample contains fewer than 250,000 clones, 92% of which appear only once. The sequenced sample was peripheral blood. The receptors derive from a man aged 30-40 years with COVID-19, enrolled during active disease.

The V call is TRBV6-5, the J call TRBJ2-6; D not certain. The CDR3 length is 14 residues. Trimming removed 8 bases from V and 0 bases from J, with 8 bases in between. CDR1 is MNHEY and CDR2 is SVGAGI in the germline V gene. CDR3 DNA: TGTGCCAGCGAGAAGAACTCTGGGGCCAACGTCCTGACTTTC. It specifies CASEKNSGANVLTF.

The chain recombines TRBV30 with TRBJ1-6, with TRBD1 identical over 11 bases. The CDR3 totals 17 residues. Trimming removed 0 bases from V and 9 bases from J; junction bases left unmatched: 10. Germline loops: CDR1 GTSNPN, CDR2 SVGIG (reference sequence). CDR3 DNA: TGTGCCTGGAGTGTACTAATGTCCGGGACAGGGGGTTCACCCCTCCACTTT. It is translated as CAWSVLMSGTGGSPLHF.

This chain links TRBV7-2 with TRBJ2-5; a weak D match, TRBD2 (10 bases). CDR1 SGHTA and CDR2 FQGNSA come from the germline V gene. The CDR3 length is 15 residues. The ends were cut back, 5 bases at V and 7 bases at J, with 20 bases in the middle. CDR3 nucleotide sequence: TGTGCCAGCAGCCCCCCTAGCGGGGGACAGGGGACCCAGTACTTC. Translated, it gives CASSPPSGGQGTQYF.

The CDR3 here is CASSGGTTTNEKLFF. Written as DNA, the CDR3 is TGCGCCAGCAGCGGCGGGACCACAACTAATGAAAAACTGTTTTTT. This chain uses TRBV5-1 with TRBJ1-4; TRBD1 is a possible D gene (5 bases). With 4 bases removed from V and 0 bases from J, the gap between germline ends came to 10 bases. The germline CDR1 and CDR2 sequences are SGHRS and YFSETQ. The CDR3 consists of 15 residues. The full variable domain, its missing parts supplied by reference TRBV5-1 and TRBJ1-4, is KAGVTQTPRYLIKTRGQQVTLSCSPISGHRSVSWYQQTPGQGLQFLFEYFSETQRNKGNFPGRFSGRQFSNSRSEMNVSTLELGDSALYLCASSGGTTTNEKLFFGSGTQLSVL.

This chain links TRBV19 with TRBJ1-4; D gene unclear. The ends were cut back, 4 bases at V and 3 bases at J, with 9 bases in the middle. The CDR3 extends over 14 amino acids. Germline V gives CDR1 LNHDA, CDR2 SQIVND (reference sequence). CDR3 sequence reads: CASSRSTSNEKLFF. The CDR3 DNA reads TGTGCCAGTAGTAGGTCCACATCTAATGAAAAACTGTTTTTT.

Here the CDR3 DNA reads TGTGCCAGCAGCTTACTATGGGGCAACACCGGGGAGCTGTTTTTT. This translates into CASSLLWGNTGELFF. The chain recombines TRBV7-9 with TRBJ2-2; possible D gene TRBD1, 5 bases. This CDR3 is 15 amino acids long. Germline values: CDR1 SEHNR, CDR2 FQNEAQ (reference sequence). Deletions cut 2 bases from V and 2 bases from J, with 9 bases between. Looking up the rest from reference TRBV7-9 and TRBJ2-2 gives the full variable domain: DTGVSQNPRHKITKRGQNVTFRCDPISEHNRLYWYRQTLGQGPEFLTYFQNEAQLEKSRLLSDRFSAERPKGSFSTLEIQRTEQGDSAMYLCASSLLWGNTGELFFGEGSRLTVL.

The chain carries TRBV10-3 and TRBJ2-7; 9 bases match TRBD2. V shed 2 bases and J 0 bases; nucleotides not matched to a gene: 8. The CDR3 spans 17 residues. Germline assignment: CDR1 ENHRY and CDR2 SYGVKD. The CDR3: CAISELLAGGTSYEQYF. DNA for the CDR3: TGTGCCATCAGTGAGCTGCTGGCGGGGGGGACCTCCTACGAGCAGTACTTC.

The chain carries TRBV27 and TRBJ2-7; 7 positions agree with TRBD1. Trimming cost V 3 bases and J 0 bases; bases outside gene matches: 2. Germline values: CDR1 MNHEY, CDR2 SMNVEV (reference sequence). There are 14 residues in the CDR3. CDR3 in amino acids: CASSLTGYSYEQYF. CDR3 in DNA: TGTGCCAGCAGTTTGACAGGGTACTCCTACGAGCAGTACTTC.

The sample holds one count of this clone. The chain joins TRBV6-5 to TRBJ2-7; perhaps TRBD1 as D (6 bases). The length of the CDR3 is 13 residues. Germline V gene sequence: CDR1 MNHEY, CDR2 SVGAGI. V lost 11 bases and J lost 4, with 18 bases in between. The CDR3 bases are TGTGCCGGAGGACAGAGCCTGGGGTACGAGCAGTACTTC. Translation: CAGGQSLGYEQYF.

The rearrangement uses TRBV10-3 and TRBJ1-2; 10 nucleotides line up with TRBD1. The CDR3 loop spans 16 amino acids. J gave up 2 bases and V 6 bases, and 9 bases lay outside the gene matches. The germline gives CDR1 ENHRY, CDR2 SYGVKD. CDR3 nucleotides: TGTGCCATCAGGCCGGGACAGGGGTTTTTAAACTATGGCTACACCTTC. Protein sequence: CAIRPGQGFLNYGYTF.

Here the CDR3 reads CASSQQTVNSPLHF. CDR3 sequence (DNA): TGTGCCAGCAGCCAGCAGACAGTGAATTCACCCCTCCACTTT. The chain employs TRBV4-2 and TRBJ1-6; D might be TRBD1 (5 bases). The germline gives CDR1 LGHNA, CDR2 YNFKEQ. The CDR3 contains 14 residues. The V and J ends lost 3 bases and 7 bases respectively, with 10 bases between them.

DNA of the CDR3: TGTGCCAGCAGCTTGGCCGCGGGGTATAGCAATCAGCCCCAGCATTTT. Protein: CASSLAAGYSNQPQHF. The chain combines TRBV5-6 with TRBJ1-5; D not certain. Germline V gene sequence: CDR1 SGHDT, CDR2 YYEEEE. CDR3 size: 16 residues. Trimming shortened V by 0 bases and J by 0 bases, and 10 bases separated the two germline ends.

The chain combines TRBV4-1 with TRBJ1-1; possibly TRBD1 for D (5 bases). Trimming removed 3 bases at V and 1 base at J, with 12 bases between. In germline, CDR1 is MGHRA, CDR2 YSYEKL. The CDR3 runs 15 residues. CDR3 region: CASSQGGRGNTEAFF. Written as DNA, the CDR3 is TGCGCCAGCAGCCAGGGGGGGAGGGGGAACACTGAAGCTTTCTTT.

V and J are TRBV3-1 (or the pseudogene TRBV3-2) and TRBJ2-3; D gene uncertain. V was cut by 7 bases and J by 5 bases, with 16 bases left in between. The length of the CDR3 is 14 residues. CDR1 is LGHDT, CDR2 YNNKEL, per germline (reference sequence). CDR3 sequence: CASTDTASRDTQYF. CDR3 DNA: TGTGCCAGCACCGACACCGCCTCGAGAGATACGCAGTATTTT.

The rearrangement links TRBV19 to TRBJ1-2; possibly TRBD1 for D (5 bases). The germline gives CDR1 LNHDA, CDR2 SQIVND (reference sequence). Trimming left V 4 bases short and J 2 bases short, with 8 bases between. This CDR3 region has 13 residues. The CDR3 DNA follows: TGTGCCAGTAGTAGGGGACTGAACTATGGCTACACCTTC. Its protein product is CASSRGLNYGYTF.

A single count supports this clone. CDR3 amino acids: CASSRGGAGNTIYF. CDR3 DNA: TGCGCCAGCAGCCGCGGGGGAGCTGGAAACACCATATATTTT. The chain recombines TRBV4-1 with TRBJ1-3, with TRBD1 as a possible D gene (5 bases). The CDR3 sequence is 14 residues long. Germline lookup yields CDR1 MGHRA and CDR2 YSYEKL. Trimming cost V 4 bases and J 2 bases, with 9 bases left between them.

This rearrangement joins TRBV5-5 to TRBJ2-5; 8 positions agree with TRBD2. With 1 base clipped from V and 5 bases from J, the junction kept 7 bases outside the gene matches. The CDR3 contains 15 residues. CDR1 and CDR2 from the germline V gene are SGHKS and YYEKEE (reference sequence). CDR3 in DNA: TGTGCCAGCAGCTTGCTAGCCCGGGAGGGGGAGACCCAGTACTTC. Protein product: CASSLLAREGETQYF.

This chain links TRBV9 with TRBJ2-2; TRBD1 matches at 10 bases. Trimming cost V 3 bases and J 6 bases; bases outside gene matches: 8. Germline V gene data show CDR1 as SGDLS and CDR2 as YYNGEE. The CDR3 is made up of 16 amino acids. CDR3 coding DNA: TGTGCCAGCAGCGCCACGGGACAGGGGCTCCCCGGGGAGCTGTTTTTT. Translation: CASSATGQGLPGELFF.

The gene calls are TRBV7-7 and TRBJ1-3; tentatively, D is TRBD1 (5 bases). The CDR3 extends over 15 amino acids. Per germline, CDR1 SSHAT and CDR2 FNYEAQ (reference sequence). The V end lost 5 bases, the J end lost 4 bases, and 15 bases lay between the germline ends. DNA for the CDR3: TGTGCCAGCAGCAAAGGGGTTGGCTCCGGAAACACCATATATTTT. Its translation is CASSKGVGSGNTIYF.

This clone appeared once. J is TRBJ2-7 and V is TRBV19; D perhaps matches TRBD1 (6 bases). Germline CDR1 and CDR2: LNHDA and SQIVND (reference sequence). The ends were cut back, 5 bases at V and 4 bases at J, with 9 bases in the middle. CDR3 length: 12 residues. The CDR3 protein is CASSEQGYEQYF. The CDR3 nucleotides read TGTGCCAGTAGTGAACAGGGTTACGAGCAGTACTTC.

The chain carries TRBV6-5 and TRBJ1-2; 7 nucleotides match TRBD1. This CDR3 region has 13 residues. Germline-derived CDR1 and CDR2 are MNHEY and SVGAGI. Trimming removed 10 bases from V and 6 bases from J; junction bases left unmatched: 11. As DNA, the CDR3 is TGTGCCATGCGGGACAGCAAGGTGGATGGCTACACCTTC. Its translation: CAMRDSKVDGYTF.